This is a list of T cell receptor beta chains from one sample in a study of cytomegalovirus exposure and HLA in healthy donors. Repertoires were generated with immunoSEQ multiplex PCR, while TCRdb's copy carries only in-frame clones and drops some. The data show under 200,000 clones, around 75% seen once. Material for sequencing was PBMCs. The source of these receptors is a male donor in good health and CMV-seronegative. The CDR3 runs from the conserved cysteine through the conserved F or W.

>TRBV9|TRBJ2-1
CASSTLASSSYNEQFF
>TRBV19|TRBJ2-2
CATGTGAGGASGELFF
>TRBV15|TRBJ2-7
CATSRNRELAYEQYF
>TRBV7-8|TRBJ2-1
CASSSQGSSYNEQFF
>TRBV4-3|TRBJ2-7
CASSQEGGAYEQYF
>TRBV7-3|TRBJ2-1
CASREGGSRNEQFF
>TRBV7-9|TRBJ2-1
CASSLTSLAKSSYNEQFF
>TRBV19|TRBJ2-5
CASRRLGLAGGETQYF
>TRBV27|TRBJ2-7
CASKISQGSYEQYF
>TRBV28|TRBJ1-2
CASSFAGFGEGYTF
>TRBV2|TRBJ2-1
CASSVEFGNEQFF
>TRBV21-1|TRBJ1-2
CASSSPGVTGYTF
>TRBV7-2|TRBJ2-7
CASSWAHGHEQYF
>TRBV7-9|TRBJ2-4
CASSLGLQGIQYF
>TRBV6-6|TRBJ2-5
CASSYPGGLETQYF
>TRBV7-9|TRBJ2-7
CASSPPGTGSYEQYF
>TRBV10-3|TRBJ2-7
CAISDPGTGGPYEQYF
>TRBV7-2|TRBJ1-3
CASSPTQGGNTIYF
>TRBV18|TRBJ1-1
CASSPPEREAFF
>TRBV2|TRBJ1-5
CASSSQGNQPQHF
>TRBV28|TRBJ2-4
CASSSSGTGGAKNIQYF
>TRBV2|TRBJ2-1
CASTPTSGSYNEQFF
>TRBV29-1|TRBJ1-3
CSVEGGNPSGNTIYF
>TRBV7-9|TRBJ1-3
CASSLTIGAGPNSGNTIYF
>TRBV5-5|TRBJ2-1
CASSLAITVGSYNEQFF
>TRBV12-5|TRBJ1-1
CASGLGIRGTEAFF
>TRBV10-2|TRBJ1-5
CASSELGNQPQHF
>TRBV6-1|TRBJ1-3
CASSVPGGNTIYF